A single sample gave rise to the 17 T cell receptor beta chains below, sequenced in a study of response to subunit inactivated influenza vaccine. From the RT-PCR reads, TCRdb called clonotypes with MiXCR, one entry per CDR3 protein. The table lists 290,000 or so distinct CDR3 sequences, over 20% of them singletons. The specimen was PBMCs from blood, collected about 20 months after vaccination. All receptors derive from a man aged 50 to 75 who received an inactivated influenza vaccine.

The V call is TRBV5-1, the J call TRBJ1-3; D unclear. Germline CDR1 is SGHRS and CDR2 is YFSETQ. The length of the CDR3 is 15 residues. Trimming stripped 0 bases from V and 1 base from J, with 8 bases between. CDR3 residues: CASSLARDSGNTIYF. CDR3 coding DNA: TGCGCCAGCAGCTTGGCACGGGATTCTGGAAACACCATATATTTT.

The chain links TRBV9 to TRBJ2-2; TRBD1 or TRBD2 may be the D gene (9 bases each). CDR3 length: 22 residues. Germline V gives CDR1 SGDLS, CDR2 YYNGEE. V lost 3 bases to trimming and J lost 7 bases, with 37 bases between them. The CDR3 nucleotides are TGTGCCAGCAGCGCGCGTCCGACCCCGACAGGGGGGCTAGCGGGAACGATCGGGGAGCTGTTTTTT. Its translation is CASSARPTPTGGLAGTIGELFF.

This clonotype was counted at least ten times. This chain links TRBV12-3 or TRBV12-4 with TRBJ1-4; 7 nucleotides match TRBD1. CDR3 length: 13 amino acids. Germline trimming cut 2 bases from V and 7 bases from J; bases unmatched to any gene: 1. The CDR3 loop is CASSLQGGEKLFF. The CDR3 DNA sequence: TGTGCCAGCAGTTTACAGGGGGGTGAAAAACTGTTTTTT.

Only a few counts were recorded for this clonotype. The CDR3: CASSQGEWGGERETQYF. The DNA of the CDR3 is TGCGCCAGCAGCCAAGGTGAATGGGGGGGAGAGAGAGAGACCCAGTACTTC. V and J are TRBV4-1 and TRBJ2-5, with 7 positions matching TRBD2. The V gene end was trimmed by 1 base and the J gene end by 4 bases; junction bases not matched to a gene: 12. There are 17 residues in the CDR3. CDR1 is MGHRA, CDR2 YSYEKL, per germline.

Only a few counts were recorded for this clonotype. The chain uses TRBV11-2 and TRBJ1-5; the D is unclear. This CDR3 has 15 residues. Trimming removed 5 bases from V and 6 bases from J, with 17 bases in between. Germline V gene sequence: CDR1 SGHAT, CDR2 FQNNGV. As DNA, the CDR3 is TGTGCCAGCAGCCCGGGTGGTGCAGTTAGTCAGCCCCAGCATTTT. It translates to CASSPGGAVSQPQHF.

The chain employs TRBV6-5 and TRBJ1-1, with 8 bases matching TRBD1. The junction had 5 bases not matched to a gene; V was cut back by 10 bases and J by 4 bases. This CDR3 has 12 amino acids. Looked up from germline, CDR1 is MNHEY and CDR2 is SVGAGI. The CDR3 DNA is TGTGCCACTCGAGGGACAGGCACTGAAGCTTTCTTT. Translation gives CATRGTGTEAFF.

This clonotype was counted a single time. The rearrangement uses TRBV27 and TRBJ2-5; D ambiguous. The V gene's germline CDR1 is MNHEY and CDR2 SMNVEV (reference sequence). Between the trimmed V and J ends, which lost 2 bases and 2 bases, there was a span of 15 bases. The CDR3 is 16 amino acids. The chain's CDR3 is CASSLRRTVGQETQYF. DNA for the CDR3: TGTGCCAGCAGTTTACGCCGAACCGTTGGGCAAGAGACCCAGTACTTC.

J is TRBJ2-3 and V is TRBV5-1; possibly TRBD1 or TRBD2 for D (5 bases each). V was clipped by 4 bases and J by 4 bases, with 13 bases between them. The V gene's germline CDR1 is SGHRS and CDR2 YFSETQ. This CDR3 is built from 14 residues. Here the CDR3 reads CASSTGLTSDTQYF. The CDR3 DNA follows: TGCGCCAGCAGCACAGGACTTACTTCAGATACGCAGTATTTT.

This clonotype has just a few counts. This rearrangement joins TRBV27 to TRBJ1-2; tentative D call: TRBD1 (6 bases). V was cut by 5 bases and J by 2 bases, with 15 bases left in between. CDR3 length equals 15 residues. Germline assignment: CDR1 MNHEY and CDR2 SMNVEV (reference sequence). As DNA, the CDR3 is TGTGCCAGCAGTCCGTTAACAGGGCCGAACTATGGCTACACCTTC. Translating it yields CASSPLTGPNYGYTF.

The chain combines TRBV6-1 with TRBJ1-5, with D possibly TRBD1 on 6 matching bases. V was clipped by 7 bases and J by 5 bases, with 18 bases between them. The CDR3 runs 15 residues. From germline, CDR1 is MNHNS and CDR2 SASEGT. CDR3: CASNVFTGRDQPQHF. DNA of the CDR3: TGTGCCAGCAACGTTTTTACAGGGCGGGATCAGCCCCAGCATTTT.

The CDR3 reads CASSPGPTANYGYTF. DNA for the CDR3: TGTGCCAGCAGCCCGGGACCGACCGCTAACTATGGCTACACCTTC. The V call is TRBV5-5, the J call TRBJ1-2; a possible D gene is TRBD1 (5 bases). Germline V lookup: CDR1 SGHKS, CDR2 YYEKEE (reference sequence). Trimming shortened V by 4 bases and J by 0 bases, and 13 bases separated the two germline ends. The CDR3 loop spans 15 amino acids. The entire variable domain, with the rest obtained from reference TRBV5-5 and TRBJ1-2, is as follows: DAGVTQSPTHLIKTRGQQVTLRCSPISGHKSVSWYQQVLGQGPQFIFQYYEKEERGRGNFPDRFSARQFPNYSSELNVNALLLGDSALYLCASSPGPTANYGYTFGSGTRLTVV.

The genes are TRBV25-1 and TRBJ2-7; D gene uncertain. The CDR3 totals 12 residues. CDR1 is MGHDK and CDR2 is SYGVNS in the germline V gene. Trimming pared 1 base from V and 3 bases from J, leaving 4 bases between. CDR3 bases: TGTGCCAGCAGTGAATCCCACTACGAGCAGTACTTC. It translates to CASSESHYEQYF.

Of note for this clonotype: The junction differs from germline at one of its ends, possibly a read error. The chain has TRBV29-1 and TRBJ1-2, with 10 bases lining up with TRBD1. The V gene's germline CDR1 is SQVTM and CDR2 ANQGSEA. The CDR3 sequence is 15 residues long. CDR3 sequence: CGVEDRRTGGDGYTF. The CDR3 DNA reads as TGCGGCGTTGAAGATCGAAGGACAGGGGGTGATGGCTACACCTTC. Together with reference TRBV29-1 and TRBJ1-2, the CDR3 gives the full variable domain: SAVISQKPSRDICQRGTSLTIQCQVDSQVTMMFWYRQQPGQSLTLIATANQGSEATYESGFVIDKFPISRPNLTFSTLTVSNMSPEDSSIYLCGVEDRRTGGDGYTFGSGTRLTVV.

The chain recombines TRBV7-2 with TRBJ1-5, with a weak D call TRBD1 (6 bases). The CDR3 runs to 14 residues. Germline V gives CDR1 SGHTA, CDR2 FQGNSA. V was shortened by 5 bases and J by 5 bases, with 13 bases between the two germline ends. The CDR3 DNA sequence: TGTGCCAGCAGCCCTACAGGGATTGATCAGCCCCAGCATTTT. Translating it yields CASSPTGIDQPQHF. Combining the CDR3 with reference TRBV7-2 and TRBJ1-5 gives the whole variable domain GAGVSQSPSNKVTEKGKDVELRCDPISGHTALYWYRQSLGQGLEFLIYFQGNSAPDKSGLPSDRFSAERTGGSVSTLTIQRTQQEDSAVYLCASSPTGIDQPQHFGDGTRLSIL.

The rearrangement joins TRBV28 to TRBJ1-6; TRBD1 is a possible D gene (5 bases). CDR1 and CDR2 from the germline V gene are MDHEN and SYDVKM. This CDR3 comprises 16 residues. Trimming cost V 10 bases and J 0 bases, with 16 bases left between them. The CDR3 reads CATRFHGTSYNSPLHF. The CDR3 DNA reads TGTGCCACCCGATTCCACGGGACCTCCTATAATTCACCCCTCCACTTT.

The chain links TRBV11-2 to TRBJ2-2; no clear D. The CDR3 has 14 residues. Germline V gives CDR1 SGHAT, CDR2 FQNNGV. V lost 3 bases to trimming and J lost 4 bases, with 9 bases between them. The CDR3: CASSFPPGTGELFF. The CDR3 DNA reads TGTGCCAGCAGCTTCCCCCCCGGCACCGGGGAGCTGTTTTTT.

V usage is TRBV7-6 and J usage is TRBJ2-7; 9 nucleotides align to TRBD1. J gave up 4 bases and V 5 bases, and 6 bases lay outside the gene matches. CDR3 length equals 14 residues. Per germline, CDR1 SGHVS and CDR2 FNYEAQ. CDR3 sequence: CASSPVQGAYEQYF. The CDR3 DNA reads as TGTGCCAGCAGCCCGGTACAGGGGGCATACGAGCAGTACTTC.